Following are 11 T cell receptor beta chains from one sample sequenced in a study of radiotherapy plus CTLA-4 blockade in lung cancer (dated by TCRdb to about 2018). Libraries were built with the immunoSEQ multiplex PCR assay. The table comes from immuneACCESS by way of TCRdb, which keeps in-frame sequences with V and J called. Part of the clones is missing from these tables; in studies checked, under half for an unresolved V gene and the rest for unknown reasons. The table for this sample lists tens of thousands of clones; 76% of them were counted only once. Clones ranked in the top ten supply around 10% of the sample. The source material was peripheral blood, sampled from a patient treated with radiotherapy plus ipilimumab. All receptors derive from a human donor with non-small cell lung cancer who had stable disease on radiotherapy plus ipilimumab.

For this clone: The junction and the germline gene differ at one end; a read error may be behind it. This chain joins TRBV13 and TRBJ1-2, with 11 nucleotides matching TRBD1. The CDR3 is made up of 15 amino acids. Germline lookup yields CDR1 PRHDT and CDR2 FYEKMQ (reference sequence). The CDR3 spells CPSRSGQGGGYGYTF. The DNA for the CDR3 is TGTCCCAGCCGCTCGGGACAGGGGGGGGGCTATGGCTACACCTTC.

The V gene is TRBV2, the J gene TRBJ1-6, with D maybe TRBD1 (6 bases). Germline V gives CDR1 SNHLY, CDR2 FYNNEI. The V and J ends lost 2 bases and 9 bases respectively, with 14 bases between them. The CDR3 runs to 15 residues. The CDR3 DNA reads as TGTGCCAGCAGTGAACTTGCAGGGGTAGGTTCACCCCTCCACTTT. Translation: CASSELAGVGSPLHF.

The V gene is TRBV5-1, the J gene TRBJ2-2, with 10 bases aligning to TRBD1. Germline CDR1 is SGHRS and CDR2 is YFSETQ. The CDR3 length is 15 residues. V gave up 5 bases and J gave up 3 bases; unmatched junction bases: 4. The CDR3 DNA reads TGCGCCAGCAGGACCGGGACAGGGGACACCGGGGAGCTGTTTTTT. Protein: CASRTGTGDTGELFF.

The J gene is TRBJ1-6, the V gene TRBV6-6, with D possibly matching TRBD1 (5 bases). Between the trimmed V and J ends, which lost 4 bases and 10 bases, there was a span of 14 bases. CDR3 size: 14 residues. Germline V gives CDR1 MNHNY, CDR2 SVGAGI (reference sequence). The CDR3 reads CASSSPGGGSPLHF. The CDR3, as DNA: TGTGCCAGCAGTTCCCCGGGGGGTGGATCACCCCTCCACTTT.

The CDR3: CASSEARTGGRLSYEQYV. DNA for the CDR3: TGTGCCAGCAGTGAAGCGCGAACGGGGGGTCGATTGTCCTACGAGCAGTACGTC. The gene calls are TRBV2 and TRBJ2-7; TRBD2 aligns across 7 bases. The CDR3 runs 18 residues. Germline CDR1 reads SNHLY; CDR2 reads FYNNEI. J gave up 1 base and V 0 bases, and 12 bases lay outside the gene matches.

Only a few counts were recorded for this clone. J is TRBJ2-2 and V is TRBV6-5; the match to TRBD1 covers 10 bases. The CDR3 runs 15 residues. The V gene end was trimmed by 6 bases and the J gene end by 3 bases; junction bases not matched to a gene: 4. Germline V lookup: CDR1 MNHEY, CDR2 SVGAGI. CDR3 in amino acids: CASRRQGADTGELFF. DNA of the CDR3: TGTGCCAGCAGGAGACAGGGGGCCGACACCGGGGAGCTGTTTTTT.

The chain has TRBV5-6 and TRBJ2-5, with 8 bases matching TRBD1. CDR1 is SGHDT, CDR2 YYEEEE, per germline. V was pared by 3 bases and J by 4 bases, with 2 bases of the junction left unmatched. The CDR3 has 13 residues. DNA of the CDR3: TGTGCCAGCAGCTCGGACAGGGTAGAGACCCAGTACTTC. It translates to CASSSDRVETQYF. Complete variable domain (other parts from reference TRBV5-6 and TRBJ2-5): DAGVTQSPTHLIKTRGQQVTLRCSPKSGHDTVSWYQQALGQGPQFIFQYYEEEERQRGNFPDRFSGHQFPNYSSELNVNALLLGDSALYLCASSSDRVETQYFGPGTRLLVL.

This clone was seen a single time. The chain couples TRBV6-1 to TRBJ1-5; D gene ambiguous. CDR1 and CDR2 from the germline V gene are MNHNS and SASEGT. This CDR3 contains 13 residues. With 6 bases removed from V and 9 bases from J, the gap between germline ends came to 15 bases. CDR3 DNA sequence: TGTGCCAGCAGCGGCATTGGTACGCGGCCCCAGCATTTT. Translated, it gives CASSGIGTRPQHF.

The chain combines TRBV29-1 with TRBJ2-3, with D perhaps assigned TRBD1 or TRBD2 (5 bases each). The germline V gene encodes CDR1 SQVTM and CDR2 ANQGSEA. The CDR3 length is 13 residues. The V gene lost 4 bases and the J gene lost 3 bases, with 11 bases spanning the gap. The CDR3 DNA is TGCAGCGTTGGTGGGGGTCGGACAGATACGCAGTATTTT. It translates to CSVGGGRTDTQYF.

V gene TRBV9 combines with J gene TRBJ1-5; D is uncertain. The V end lost 2 bases, the J end lost 4 bases, and 13 bases lay between the germline ends. Germline CDR1 is SGDLS and CDR2 is YYNGEE. The CDR3 loop spans 15 amino acids. The CDR3 DNA sequence: TGTGCCAGCAGCGTCGAAGGATGGACTAATCAGCCCCAGCATTTT. Protein sequence: CASSVEGWTNQPQHF.

The genes are TRBV5-1 and TRBJ2-7; possible D gene TRBD1, 6 bases. V gave up 1 base and J gave up 5 bases, with 10 bases separating them. Germline V CDR1 and CDR2: SGHRS, YFSETQ. The CDR3 consists of 13 residues. In nucleotides, the CDR3 is TGCGCCAGCAGCTTGACAGGGAATAACGAGCAGTACTTC. Amino acids: CASSLTGNNEQYF.